Below, 10 T cell receptor beta chains from the same sample are listed, as sequenced in a study of radiotherapy plus CTLA-4 blockade in lung cancer. Method: immunoSEQ multiplex PCR; TCRdb's copy keeps in-frame clones and lacks some. The top ten clones hold under 8% of a sample with over 100,000 clones, about 87% of them seen once. This sample comprised peripheral blood, obtained from a patient treated with radiotherapy plus ipilimumab. The receptors were gathered from a human donor with non-small cell lung cancer that progressed on radiotherapy plus ipilimumab.

This clone was observed once. The chain is built from TRBV7-9 and TRBJ2-3; D is ambiguous. With 2 bases removed from V and 6 bases from J, the gap between germline ends came to 12 bases. CDR3 size: 14 residues. Germline V CDR1 and CDR2: SEHNR, FQNEAQ (reference sequence). This CDR3 is CASSLSQSWDTQYF. The CDR3 nucleotides are TGTGCCAGCAGCTTATCTCAATCCTGGGATACGCAGTATTTT.

The V and J genes are TRBV19 and TRBJ2-7; a possible D gene is TRBD2 (6 bases). The CDR3 sequence is 13 residues long. Germline CDR1 is LNHDA and CDR2 is SQIVND (reference sequence). V shed 5 bases and J shed 1 base, with 9 bases lying between them. This CDR3 is CASSPGLSYEQYF. In nucleotides, the CDR3 is TGTGCCAGTAGTCCGGGACTTTCCTACGAGCAGTACTTC.

In its sample, this clone was seen a few times. CDR3 coding DNA: TGTGCCAGTAACCCCAACAGGGCCACAGATACGCAGTATTTT. Its protein product is CASNPNRATDTQYF. The chain recombines TRBV19 with TRBJ2-3; D might be TRBD1 (6 bases). CDR3 length: 14 amino acids. Trimming took 7 bases from V and 2 from J, leaving 13 bases between them. In germline, CDR1 is LNHDA, CDR2 SQIVND (reference sequence).

V usage is TRBV6-6 and J usage is TRBJ2-3; D not certain. In germline, CDR1 is MNHNY, CDR2 SVGAGI (reference sequence). The CDR3 is 15 amino acids. The V end lost 7 bases, the J end lost 2 bases, and 16 bases lay between the germline ends. The CDR3 protein is CASTYTQAATDTQYF. As DNA, the CDR3 is TGTGCCAGCACCTACACCCAGGCGGCCACAGATACGCAGTATTTT.

The chain recombines TRBV11-3 with TRBJ2-7; the match to TRBD1 covers 9 bases. In germline, CDR1 is SGHNT, CDR2 YENEEA. With V trimmed by 4 bases and J by 3 bases, 10 bases remained unmatched. The CDR3 has 16 residues. The CDR3: CASSSLSATGGYEQYF. The CDR3 DNA sequence: TGTGCCAGCAGCTCCCTAAGTGCGACAGGGGGCTACGAGCAGTACTTC.

CDR3 DNA sequence: TGTGCCAGCAGGTTCGGGACAAACATACAAGAGACCCAGTACTTC. Its protein is CASRFGTNIQETQYF. The genes are TRBV6-1 and TRBJ2-5; a weak D match, TRBD1 (6 bases). The CDR3 sequence is 15 residues long. V lost 6 bases and J lost 2, with 16 bases in between. CDR1 is MNHNS and CDR2 is SASEGT in the germline V gene.

The count of this clone is one. The J gene is TRBJ1-2, the V gene TRBV7-2; D is ambiguous. Germline CDR1 reads SGHTA; CDR2 reads FQGNSA. This CDR3 is 14 amino acids long. V was trimmed by 6 bases and J by 7 bases, leaving 18 bases between them. The CDR3 is CASRPILPGRGYTF. CDR3 nucleotides: TGTGCCAGCAGACCTATTTTGCCGGGTCGTGGCTACACCTTC.

The chain combines TRBV2 with TRBJ1-6; 10 bases map to TRBD1. CDR3 length equals 15 residues. Germline V gene lookup returns CDR1 SNHLY and CDR2 FYNNEI. The V gene end was trimmed by 8 bases and the J gene end by 8 bases; junction bases not matched to a gene: 9. The CDR3 DNA reads TGTGCCAGCCAGCCTGGACAGGGGGAATATTCACCCCTCCACTTT. Translated, it gives CASQPGQGEYSPLHF.

In nucleotides, the CDR3 is TGTGCCAGCAGCTTAGTAGGGAAGGGGGACACTGAAGCTTTCTTT. Translation: CASSLVGKGDTEAFF. The V and J genes are TRBV7-8 and TRBJ1-1; possible D gene TRBD1, 6 bases. V was clipped by 1 base and J by 3 bases, with 12 bases between them. The germline gives CDR1 SGHVS, CDR2 FQNEAQ. This CDR3 contains 15 residues.

The chain combines TRBV29-1 with TRBJ1-1; perhaps TRBD1 as D (5 bases). With 4 bases removed from V and 5 bases from J, the gap between germline ends came to 11 bases. Germline loops: CDR1 SQVTM, CDR2 ANQGSEA. The CDR3 runs to 12 residues. Here the CDR3 DNA reads TGCAGCGTTGGGTCTAGGGGAACTGAAGCTTTCTTT. It is translated as CSVGSRGTEAFF.